The entry that follows covers one TCR beta chain sequence. The table came from immunoSEQ multiplex PCR; TCRdb's copy has only in-frame clones and leaves some out. The sample shows around 77,000 clones, approximately 78% of them seen only once. The CDR3 has 14 amino acids. CDR1 MNHEY and CDR2 SVGAGI come from the germline V gene. V lost 0 bases and J lost 6, with 11 bases in between. Baseline, cycle 4 day 1, and cycle 7 day 1 were the blood sampling points. This record comes from a study of OX40 agonist ivuxolimab in advanced cancers. Sequencing was performed on CD4+ or CD8+ T cells sorted from blood, taken in a trial of the OX40 agonist ivuxolimab. The source is an adult with an advanced solid tumor such as melanoma, head and neck, liver or kidney cancer. The chain has TRBV6-5 and TRBJ1-2; a weak D match, TRBD1 (5 bases). The CDR3 region is CASSYSRGGNGYTF. The CDR3 DNA reads as TGTGCCAGCAGTTACTCGAGGGGAGGCAATGGCTACACCTTC.